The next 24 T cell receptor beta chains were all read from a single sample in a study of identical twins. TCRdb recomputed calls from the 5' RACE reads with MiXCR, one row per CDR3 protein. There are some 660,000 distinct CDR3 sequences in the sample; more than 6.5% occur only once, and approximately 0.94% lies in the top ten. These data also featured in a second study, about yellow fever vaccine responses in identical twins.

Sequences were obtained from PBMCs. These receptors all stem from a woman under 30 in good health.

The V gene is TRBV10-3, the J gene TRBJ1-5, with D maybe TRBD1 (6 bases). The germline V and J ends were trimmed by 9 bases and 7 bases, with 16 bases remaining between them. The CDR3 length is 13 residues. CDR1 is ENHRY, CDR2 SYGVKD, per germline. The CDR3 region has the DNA TGTGCCATTCGCCAGGGGAGCGGCCAGCCCCAGCATTTT. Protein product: CAIRQGSGQPQHF.

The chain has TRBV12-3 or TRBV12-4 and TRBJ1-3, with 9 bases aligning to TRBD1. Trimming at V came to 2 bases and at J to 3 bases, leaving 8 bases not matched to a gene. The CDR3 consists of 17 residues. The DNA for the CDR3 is TGTGCCAGCAGTTTAACCGGGACAGGGAAAGGTGGAAACACCATATATTTT. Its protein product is CASSLTGTGKGGNTIYF.

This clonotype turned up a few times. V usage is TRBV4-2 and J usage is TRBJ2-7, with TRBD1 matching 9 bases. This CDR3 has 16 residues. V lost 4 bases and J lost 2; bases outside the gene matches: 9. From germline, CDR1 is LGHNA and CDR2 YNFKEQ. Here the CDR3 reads CASSLGQGENPYEQYF. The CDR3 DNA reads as TGTGCCAGCAGCCTGGGACAGGGAGAAAATCCCTACGAGCAGTACTTC.

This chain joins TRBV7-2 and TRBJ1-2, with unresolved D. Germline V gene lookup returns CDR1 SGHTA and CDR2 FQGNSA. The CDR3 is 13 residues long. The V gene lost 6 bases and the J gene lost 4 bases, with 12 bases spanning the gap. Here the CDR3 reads CASRLDGSYGYTF. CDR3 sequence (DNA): TGTGCCAGCAGACTGGACGGGAGCTATGGCTACACCTTC.

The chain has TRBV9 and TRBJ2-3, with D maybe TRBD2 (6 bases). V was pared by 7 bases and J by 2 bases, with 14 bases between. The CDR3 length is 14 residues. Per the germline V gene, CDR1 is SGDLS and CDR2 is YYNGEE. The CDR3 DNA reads TGTGCCAGCGACCCGGGACTCCTCACAGATACGCAGTATTTT. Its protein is CASDPGLLTDTQYF.

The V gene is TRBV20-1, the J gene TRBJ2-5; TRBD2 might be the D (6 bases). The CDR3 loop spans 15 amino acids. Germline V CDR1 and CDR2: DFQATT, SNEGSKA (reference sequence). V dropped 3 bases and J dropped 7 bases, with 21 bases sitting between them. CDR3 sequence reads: CSARVPGLQSGTQYF. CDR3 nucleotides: TGCAGTGCTAGGGTGCCGGGACTCCAAAGCGGGACCCAGTACTTC.

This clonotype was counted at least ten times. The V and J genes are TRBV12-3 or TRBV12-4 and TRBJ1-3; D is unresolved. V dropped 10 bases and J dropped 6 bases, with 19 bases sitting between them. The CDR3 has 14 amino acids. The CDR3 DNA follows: TGTGCCACGACGATGGAGACCCTGGTAAACACCATATATTTT. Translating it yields CATTMETLVNTIYF.

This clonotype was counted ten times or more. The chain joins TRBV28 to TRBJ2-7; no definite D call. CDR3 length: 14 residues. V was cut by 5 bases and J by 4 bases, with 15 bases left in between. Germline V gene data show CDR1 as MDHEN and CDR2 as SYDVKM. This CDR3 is CASSATTIPYEQYF. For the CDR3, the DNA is TGTGCCAGCAGTGCCACTACAATCCCATACGAGCAGTACTTC.

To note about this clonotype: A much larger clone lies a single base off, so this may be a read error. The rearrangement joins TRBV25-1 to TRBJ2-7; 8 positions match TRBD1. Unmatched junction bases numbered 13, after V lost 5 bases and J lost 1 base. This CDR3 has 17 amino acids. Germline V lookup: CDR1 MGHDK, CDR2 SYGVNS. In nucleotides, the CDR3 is TGTGCCAGCAGTAAATCTATAGTGAGACAGGGGTCCTACGAGCAGTACTTC. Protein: CASSKSIVRQGSYEQYF.

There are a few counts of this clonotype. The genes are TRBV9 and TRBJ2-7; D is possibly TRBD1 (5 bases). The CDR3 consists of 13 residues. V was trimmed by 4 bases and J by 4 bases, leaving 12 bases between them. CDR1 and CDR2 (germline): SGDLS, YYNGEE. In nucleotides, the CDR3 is TGTGCCAGCAGCTCCAGGGAAGGGTACGAGCAGTACTTC. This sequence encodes CASSSREGYEQYF.

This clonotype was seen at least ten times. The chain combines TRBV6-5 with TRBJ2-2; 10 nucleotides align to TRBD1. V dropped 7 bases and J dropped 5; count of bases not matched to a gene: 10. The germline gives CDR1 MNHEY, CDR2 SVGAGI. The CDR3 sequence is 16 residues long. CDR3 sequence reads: CASNNPRTGGTGELFF. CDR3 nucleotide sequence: TGTGCCAGCAACAATCCGAGGACAGGGGGGACCGGGGAGCTGTTTTTT.

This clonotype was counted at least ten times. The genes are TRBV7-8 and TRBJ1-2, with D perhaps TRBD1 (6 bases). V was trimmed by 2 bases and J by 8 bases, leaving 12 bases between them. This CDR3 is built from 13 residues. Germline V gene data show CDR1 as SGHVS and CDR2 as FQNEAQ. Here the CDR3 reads CASSLPAGAGYTF. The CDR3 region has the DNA TGTGCCAGCAGCTTACCCGCAGGGGCGGGCTACACCTTC.

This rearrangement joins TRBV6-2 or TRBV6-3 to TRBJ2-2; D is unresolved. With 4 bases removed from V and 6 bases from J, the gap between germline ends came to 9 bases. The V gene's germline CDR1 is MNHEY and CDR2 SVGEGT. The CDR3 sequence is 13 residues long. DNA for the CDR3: TGTGCCAGCAGTTCCAAAAGATCCGGGGAGCTGTTTTTT. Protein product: CASSSKRSGELFF.

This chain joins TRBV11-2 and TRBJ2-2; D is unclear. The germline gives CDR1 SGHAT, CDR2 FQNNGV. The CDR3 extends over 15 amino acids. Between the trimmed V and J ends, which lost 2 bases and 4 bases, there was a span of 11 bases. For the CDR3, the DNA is TGTGCCAGCAGCTTAAACGCACCCACCACCGGGGAGCTGTTTTTT. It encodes CASSLNAPTTGELFF. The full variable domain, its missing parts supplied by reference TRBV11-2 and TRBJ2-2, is EAGVAQSPRYKIIEKRQSVAFWCNPISGHATLYWYQQILGQGPKLLIQFQNNGVVDDSQLPKDRFSAERLKGVDSTLKIQPAKLEDSAVYLCASSLNAPTTGELFFGEGSRLTVL.

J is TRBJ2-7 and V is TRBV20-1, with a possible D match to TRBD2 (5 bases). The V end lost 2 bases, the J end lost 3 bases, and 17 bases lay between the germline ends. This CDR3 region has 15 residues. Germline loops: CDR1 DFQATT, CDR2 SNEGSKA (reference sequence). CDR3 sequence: CSARPRGSPLYEQYF. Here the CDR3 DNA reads TGCAGTGCTAGACCCCGGGGTAGCCCCCTCTACGAGCAGTACTTC.

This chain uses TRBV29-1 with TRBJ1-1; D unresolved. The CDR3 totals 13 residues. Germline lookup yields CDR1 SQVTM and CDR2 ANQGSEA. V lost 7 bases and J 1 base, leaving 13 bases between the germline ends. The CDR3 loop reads CSAASVANTEAFF. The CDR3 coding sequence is TGCAGCGCAGCCTCGGTCGCGAACACTGAAGCTTTCTTT.

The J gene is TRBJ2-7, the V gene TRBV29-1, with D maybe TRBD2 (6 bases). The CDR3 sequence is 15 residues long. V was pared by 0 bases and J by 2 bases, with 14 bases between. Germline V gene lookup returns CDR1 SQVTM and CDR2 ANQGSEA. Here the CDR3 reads CSVEDPGGEAYEQYF. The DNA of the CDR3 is TGCAGCGTTGAAGACCCGGGCGGGGAGGCCTACGAGCAGTACTTC.

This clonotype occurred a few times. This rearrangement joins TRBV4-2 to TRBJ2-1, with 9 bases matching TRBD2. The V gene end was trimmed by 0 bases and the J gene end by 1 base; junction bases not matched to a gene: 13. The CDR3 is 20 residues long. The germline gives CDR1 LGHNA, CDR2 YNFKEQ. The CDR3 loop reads CASSQDVREGHLGSYNEQFF. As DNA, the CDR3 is TGTGCCAGCAGCCAAGATGTGCGGGAGGGCCACTTGGGGTCCTACAATGAGCAGTTCTTC.

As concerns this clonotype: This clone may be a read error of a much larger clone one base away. CDR3 amino acids: CSVVWGYEQYF. In nucleotides, the CDR3 is TGCAGCGTTGTATGGGGGTACGAGCAGTACTTC. The chain uses TRBV29-1 and TRBJ2-7, with D possibly being TRBD1 or TRBD2 (5 bases each). V shed 4 bases and J shed 4 bases, with 8 bases lying between them. The length of the CDR3 is 11 residues. Germline CDR1 reads SQVTM; CDR2 reads ANQGSEA.

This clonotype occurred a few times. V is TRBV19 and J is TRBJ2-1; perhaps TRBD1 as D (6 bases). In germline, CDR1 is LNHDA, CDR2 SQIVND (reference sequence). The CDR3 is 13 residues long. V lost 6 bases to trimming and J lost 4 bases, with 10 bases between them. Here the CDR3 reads CASSPDRYNEQFF. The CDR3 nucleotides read TGTGCCAGTAGCCCGGACAGATACAATGAGCAGTTCTTC. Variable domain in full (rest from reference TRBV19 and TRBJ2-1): DGGITQSPKYLFRKEGQNVTLSCEQNLNHDAMYWYRQDPGQGLRLIYYSQIVNDFQKGDIAEGYSVSREKKESFPLTVTSAQKNPTAFYLCASSPDRYNEQFFGPGTRLTVL.

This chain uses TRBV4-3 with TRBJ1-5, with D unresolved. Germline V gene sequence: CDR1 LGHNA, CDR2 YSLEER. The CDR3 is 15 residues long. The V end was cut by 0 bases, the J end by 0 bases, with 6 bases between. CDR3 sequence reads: CASSQERLSNQPQHF. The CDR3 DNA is TGCGCCAGCAGCCAAGAACGGCTTAGCAATCAGCCCCAGCATTTT.

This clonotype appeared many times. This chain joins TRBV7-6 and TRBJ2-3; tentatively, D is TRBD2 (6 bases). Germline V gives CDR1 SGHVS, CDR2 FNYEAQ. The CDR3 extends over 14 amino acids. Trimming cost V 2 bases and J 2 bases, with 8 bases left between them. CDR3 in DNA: TGTGCCAGCAGCTTATGGGGGGACACAGATACGCAGTATTTT. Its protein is CASSLWGDTDTQYF.

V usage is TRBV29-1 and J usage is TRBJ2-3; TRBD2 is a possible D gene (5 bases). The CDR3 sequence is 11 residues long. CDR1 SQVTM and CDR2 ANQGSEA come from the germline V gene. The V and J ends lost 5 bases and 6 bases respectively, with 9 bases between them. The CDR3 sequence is CSVSGGDTQYF. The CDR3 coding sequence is TGCAGCGTTTCAGGCGGGGATACGCAGTATTTT.

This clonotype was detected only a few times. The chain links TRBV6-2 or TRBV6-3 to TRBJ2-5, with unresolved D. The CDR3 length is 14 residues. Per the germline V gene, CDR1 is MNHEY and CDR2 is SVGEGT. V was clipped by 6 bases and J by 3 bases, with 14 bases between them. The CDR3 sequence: CASSNPGPEETQYF. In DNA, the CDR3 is TGTGCCAGCAGCAACCCCGGCCCAGAAGAGACCCAGTACTTC.